A selection of T cell receptor beta chains follows, all from one sample in a study of blood T cell repertoires in COVID-19. Assay: immunoSEQ multiplex PCR; the TCRdb copy retains only in-frame clones and omits some. Seen here are about 200,000 clones, approximately 88% observed once, and the top ten hold around 30%. The sample comprised peripheral blood. The source is a man aged 40-49 years with acute or convalescent COVID-19. Each CDR3 is given with its conserved first and last residue. D genes are given only for firm matches. Rows give clone size only sometimes, using once, few, many, or a class for an expanded clone.

abundance	v_gene	d_gene	j_gene	CDR3nt	CDR3aa
NA	TRBV6-5	NA	TRBJ2-3	TGTGCCGGGGGGGCCAGGGAGCTCGCAGATACGCAGTATTTT	CAGGARELADTQYF
once	TRBV2	NA	TRBJ1-1	TGTGCCAGCAGTATACAGGGAAGCCTCACTGAAGCTTTCTTT	CASSIQGSLTEAFF
NA	TRBV5-4	NA	TRBJ2-2	TGTGCCAGCAGCTACATGTCGAACACCGGGGAGCTGTTTTTT	CASSYMSNTGELFF
NA	TRBV30	NA	TRBJ2-7	TGTGCCTGGAGTGTAACCAGGGTCCGACCCCCCGACGAGCAGTACTTC	CAWSVTRVRPPDEQYF
NA	TRBV7-9	NA	TRBJ1-2	TGTGCCAGCAGCCCCCGCGTCACGTCCCGCCTGTATGGCTACACCTTC	CASSPRVTSRLYGYTF
NA	TRBV9	NA	TRBJ1-1	TGTGCCAGCAGCGTATTACAAACAGGGAACACTGAAGCTTTCTTT	CASSVLQTGNTEAFF
NA	TRBV19	NA	TRBJ2-1	TGTGCCAGTAGCCCAGCGGAGCCGAACTACAATGAGCAGTTCTTC	CASSPAEPNYNEQFF
NA	TRBV7-9	NA	TRBJ2-7	TGTGCCAGCAGCCCGGACAGATTCACCTACGAGCAGTACTTC	CASSPDRFTYEQYF
NA	TRBV2	TRBD1	TRBJ1-2	TGTGCCAGCAGTCGCGACAGGGAGGATGGCTACACCTTC	CASSRDREDGYTF
once	TRBV7-7	TRBD1	TRBJ2-5	TGTGCCAGCAGCTTAGTCCAGGGGGCCCCAGAGACCCAGTACTTC	CASSLVQGAPETQYF
NA	TRBV5-1	TRBD2	TRBJ2-3	TGCGCCAGCAGCTTGCGGCTAGCGGGCGCAGATACGCAGTATTTT	CASSLRLAGADTQYF
NA	TRBV30	NA	TRBJ1-5	TGTGCCTGGGGACCCGAAGGGAGGGGCAATCAGCCCCAGCATTTT	CAWGPEGRGNQPQHF
NA	TRBV4-2	TRBD1	TRBJ1-5	TGTGCCAGCAGCGCAGGGGGCGATCAGCCCCAGCATTTT	CASSAGGDQPQHF
NA	TRBV29-1	TRBD1	TRBJ2-7	TGCAGCGTTGAAAAAGTGGGACAGGGGGGCGAGCAGTACTTC	CSVEKVGQGGEQYF
NA	TRBV29-1	TRBD1	TRBJ1-1	TGCAGCGTGGGGACAGGGGGCTACACTGAAGCTTTCTTT	CSVGTGGYTEAFF
NA	TRBV10-3	NA	TRBJ1-2	TGTGCCATCAGTGACAGAGGGAACTATGGCTACACCTTC	CAISDRGNYGYTF
NA	TRBV28	TRBD2	TRBJ2-3	TGTGCCAGCAGTCCCCAACCGGGTTCGGCGGGAGGTCCAGATACGCAGTATTTT	CASSPQPGSAGGPDTQYF
NA	TRBV6-5	NA	TRBJ1-1	TGTGCCAGCAGTTTGTCCAGGGTGGAAGGGGCTGAAGTTTTCTTT	CASSLSRVEGAEVFF
NA	TRBV5-4	TRBD2	TRBJ2-7	TGTGCCAGCAGCTTGGGCGGGAGGACTTCCTACGAGCAGTACTTC	CASSLGGRTSYEQYF
NA	TRBV10-3	NA	TRBJ1-3	TGTGCCATCAGTGAGTCGGGGACACTCGGTGGAGTGGACACCATATATTTT	CAISESGTLGGVDTIYF
NA	TRBV7-2	NA	TRBJ1-2	TGTGCCAGCAGCCCAATAGCGGTTGGCTACACCTTC	CASSPIAVGYTF
NA	TRBV16	NA	TRBJ1-2	TGTGCCAGCAGCCAATCCACAGTGCATGGCTACACCTTC	CASSQSTVHGYTF
NA	TRBV18	TRBD2	TRBJ2-3	TGTGCCAGCTCACGGGATAGCGGGGCTAACACAGATACGCAGTATTTT	CASSRDSGANTDTQYF
NA	TRBV19	TRBD1	TRBJ2-7	TGTGCCAGTAGTATGACCGGGACAGGGGCGAACGAGCAGTACTTC	CASSMTGTGANEQYF
NA	TRBV18	TRBD1	TRBJ1-6	TGTGCCAGCTCAGCCAGGGGACAGACCTCACCCCTCCACTTT	CASSARGQTSPLHF
few	TRBV29-1	TRBD1	TRBJ1-2	TGCAGCGTTGTACAGGGGATGGGCTATGGCTACACCTTC	CSVVQGMGYGYTF
NA	TRBV11-1	TRBD1	TRBJ2-7	TGTGCCAGCAGCATAACCGGGACAGGTGCTACCGAGCAGTACTTC	CASSITGTGATEQYF
NA	TRBV6-5	NA	TRBJ1-1	TGTGCCAGCAGTCCTTCGGGTAGAGTAGCTTTCTTT	CASSPSGRVAFF